This T cell receptor beta chain was identified during a study of blood T cell repertoires in COVID-19 (dated by TCRdb to about 2020). The study in broad terms: Samples from collaborators originated in the United States, Italy and Spain and spanned both the acute and convalescent phases of COVID-19. The material from the prospective study consisted of cDNA or gDNA derived from T cells, B-cell-depleted T cells, or PBMCs. Subjects who had been exposed to COVID-19, were actively infected with it, or had recovered from it provided the deeply sampled blood TCRbeta repertoires that made up the dataset. The repertoires were made available in a free public database intended to serve as a resource for research on the immune response to SARS-CoV-2. The samples were drawn from two sources: the first 160 participants of the ongoing ImmuneRACE study, and over 950 subjects contributed by 6 global collaborators. The sample metadata nearly always contained a de-identified subject ID, COVID-19 status, age in years and sex. Where available, HLA class I and class II types were taken from metadata supplied by the sample provider and were not determined by assay-based typing. The research as a whole found: The amount of clinical and demographic metadata varied by source and participant and was provided uncurated.

TCRbeta CDR3 regions were amplified from genomic DNA by means of the immunoSEQ Assay, a bias-controlled multiplex PCR. Per the authors' processing: The number of nucleated cells in each sample was estimated by amplification of reference gene primers within the assay. To quantify the absolute abundance of each unique TCRbeta CDR3 rearrangement, sequence reads were collapsed and filtered. For each sample, productive Simpson clonality was calculated as the square root of Simpson's diversity index over productive rearrangements. Held by TCRdb, this immuneACCESS table contains in-frame sequences only and omits some clones. Under half of the omission traces to an unresolved V gene where checked; the cause of the rest is unknown. The V and J calls and clone size were taken over from that table, and D and trimming were inferred from the DNA. The table for this sample lists 300,000 to 400,000 clones; around 86% of them were counted only once. In total, the top ten clones hold 1% of the sample.

The germline V end is reduced by 0 bases and the J end by 10 bases; junction bases left unmatched: 11. The CDR3 goes from the cysteine to the phenylalanine over 16 residues. Here the CDR3 DNA is all that survives: 48 bases in frame from base 1. The germline V gene sets CDR1 to MGHRA and CDR2 to YSYEKL. Worth noting for this clone: Its target antigen remains unknown. Per-base qualities were not stored, and no clone one base away is much larger.

Each collaborating institution followed its own protocols to collect whole blood in K2EDTA tubes. Collaborator samples were shipped for TCRbeta analysis as frozen whole blood, isolated PBMCs, or DNA extracted from either sample type. Sequenced input: peripheral blood. This receptor was identified in a man in his fifties with active or convalescent COVID-19. The V and J genes are TRBV4-1 and TRBJ1-5; 8 bases in between match TRBD1. The base sequence is TGCGCCAGCAGCCAAGAGGGTTTGACAGGGGCTCAACCCCAGCATTTT. Its protein product is CASSQEGLTGAQPQHF.